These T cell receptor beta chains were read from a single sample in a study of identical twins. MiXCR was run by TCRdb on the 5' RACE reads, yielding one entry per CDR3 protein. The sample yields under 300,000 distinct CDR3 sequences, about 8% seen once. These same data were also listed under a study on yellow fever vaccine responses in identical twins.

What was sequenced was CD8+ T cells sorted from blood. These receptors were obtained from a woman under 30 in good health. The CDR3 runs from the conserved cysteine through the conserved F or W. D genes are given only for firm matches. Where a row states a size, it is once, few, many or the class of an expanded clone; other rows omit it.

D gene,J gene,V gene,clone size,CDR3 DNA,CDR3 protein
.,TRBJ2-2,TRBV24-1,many,TGTGCCACCAGAGTCCCAGAAACCGGGGAGCTGTTTTTT,CATRVPETGELFF
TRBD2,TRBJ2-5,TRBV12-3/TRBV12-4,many,TGTGCCAGCAGCCTGGGGGGGAGGTGGGAGACCCAGTACTTC,CASSLGGRWETQYF
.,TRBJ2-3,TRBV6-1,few,TGTGCCAGCACCAGATTCAGTAGCACAGATACGCAGTATTTT,CASTRFSSTDTQYF
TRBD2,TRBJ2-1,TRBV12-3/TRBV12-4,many,TGTGCCAGCACCCGACTAGCGGGAGACTACAATGAGCAGTTCTTC,CASTRLAGDYNEQFF
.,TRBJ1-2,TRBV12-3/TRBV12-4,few,TGTGCCAGCAGTTCAGCGCTCAACTATGGCTACACCTTC,CASSSALNYGYTF
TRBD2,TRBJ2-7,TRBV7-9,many,TGTGCCAGCAGCTTAGGGCTAGCGGGAAACGACGCCTACGAGCAGTACTTC,CASSLGLAGNDAYEQYF
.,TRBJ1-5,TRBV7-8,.,TGTGCCAGCAGCTTAGTCTACGGGGATAGCAATCAGCCCCAGCATTTT,CASSLVYGDSNQPQHF
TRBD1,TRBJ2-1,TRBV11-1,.,TGTGCCAGCAGCTTAGCGGGACAGGGGGCTGTGGATGAGCAGTTCTTC,CASSLAGQGAVDEQFF
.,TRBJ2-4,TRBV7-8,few,TGTGCCAGCAGCTCTGCCCCCAACGGATCCAAAAACATTCAGTACTTC,CASSSAPNGSKNIQYF
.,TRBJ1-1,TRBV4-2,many,TGTGCCAGCAGCCAAGATCCGAACACTGAAGCTTTCTTT,CASSQDPNTEAFF
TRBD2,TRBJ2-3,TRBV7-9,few,TGTGCCAGCAGCAGGACTAGCTTCACAGATACGCAGTATTTT,CASSRTSFTDTQYF
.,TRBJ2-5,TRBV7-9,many,TGTGCCAGCAGCTTCCGGGACCTCCAAGAGACCCAGTACTTC,CASSFRDLQETQYF
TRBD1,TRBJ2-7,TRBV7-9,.,TGTGCCAGCAGCCCTTGGACAGGGGGCGTCTACGAGCAGTACTTC,CASSPWTGGVYEQYF
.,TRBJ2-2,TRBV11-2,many,TGTGCCAGCAGCCCACGGACTCGAACCACCGGGGAGCTGTTTTTT,CASSPRTRTTGELFF
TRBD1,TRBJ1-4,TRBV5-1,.,TGCGCCAGCAGCTTGGAAGGACAGGCAAATGAAAAACTGTTTTTT,CASSLEGQANEKLFF
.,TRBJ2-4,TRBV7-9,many,TGTGCCAGCAGCTCCCTAAAAAACATTCAGTACTTC,CASSSLKNIQYF
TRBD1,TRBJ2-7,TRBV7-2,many,TGTGCCAGCAGCTTAGCCCCCACAGGGGAGCTGGGTTTGGAGCAGTACTTC,CASSLAPTGELGLEQYF
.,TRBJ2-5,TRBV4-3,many,TGCGCCAGCAGCCAACGACAAGGCGTCCAAGAGACCCAGTACTTC,CASSQRQGVQETQYF
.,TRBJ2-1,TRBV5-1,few,TGCGCCAGTCAAGTAGGCGGGGTATCCTACAATGAGCAGTTCTTC,CASQVGGVSYNEQFF
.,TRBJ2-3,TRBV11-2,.,TGTGCCAGCAGCTTATCCCCGAGTGGCTCCCGAGCGGCGAGCACAGATACGCAGTATTTT,CASSLSPSGSRAASTDTQYF
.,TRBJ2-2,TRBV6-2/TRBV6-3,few,TGTGCCAGCAGTTCTCCAGGGGACGGGGAGCTGTTTTTT,CASSSPGDGELFF
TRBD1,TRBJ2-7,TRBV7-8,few,TGTGCCAGCAGCGACGGACAGGGGGCATACGAGCAGTACTTC,CASSDGQGAYEQYF
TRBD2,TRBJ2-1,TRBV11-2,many,TGTGCCAGCAGCTTAGGGACTAGCGGGAGGGCCAAACAGTTCTTC,CASSLGTSGRAKQFF
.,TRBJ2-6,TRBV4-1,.,TGCGCCAGCAGTGAACGGAACTCTGGGGCCAACGTCCTGACTTTC,CASSERNSGANVLTF
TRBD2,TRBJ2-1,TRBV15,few,TGTGCAAGGACTAGCGGCCTCTACAATGAGCAGTTCTTC,CARTSGLYNEQFF
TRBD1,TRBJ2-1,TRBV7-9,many,TGTGCCAGCAGCTTAGTTGGGACAGGGTTTCCAAATGAGCAGTTCTTC,CASSLVGTGFPNEQFF
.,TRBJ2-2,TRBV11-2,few,TGTGCCAGCAATTCGTGGGGAGGCGCGACCGGGGAGCTGTTTTTT,CASNSWGGATGELFF
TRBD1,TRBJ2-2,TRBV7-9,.,TGTGCCAGCAGGACAAACAGGGGACCCGGGGAGCTGTTTTTT,CASRTNRGPGELFF
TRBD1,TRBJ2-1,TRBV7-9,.,TGTGCCAGCAGCCACCGGGACAGGGCATTTTATGAGCAGTTCTTC,CASSHRDRAFYEQFF
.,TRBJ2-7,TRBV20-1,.,TGCAGTGCTTACCTGGTAGGCGAGCAGTACTTC,CSAYLVGEQYF
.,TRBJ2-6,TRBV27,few,TGTGCCAGCAGTCGCAGGCAGGGTTCCGGGGCCAACGTCCTGACTTTC,CASSRRQGSGANVLTF
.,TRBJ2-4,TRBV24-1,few,TGTGCCACCAGTGACTCGGCCGAACCTCTGGACATTCAGTACTTC,CATSDSAEPLDIQYF
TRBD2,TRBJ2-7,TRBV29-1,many,TGCAGCGTTGTGGGGACTAGCGGAGGAGCCTACGAGCAGTACTTC,CSVVGTSGGAYEQYF
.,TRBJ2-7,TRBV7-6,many,TGTGCCAGCAGCTCCCCCACCATGTCATACGAGCAGTACTTC,CASSSPTMSYEQYF
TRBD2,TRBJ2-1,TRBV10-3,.,TGTGCCATCAGTGAGTCTCCGGGACTAGCGGGAGTCGAGCAGTTCTTC,CAISESPGLAGVEQFF
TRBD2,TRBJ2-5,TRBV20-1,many,TGCAGTGCCCGATGGTCAGCGGGGGAGACCCAGTACTTC,CSARWSAGETQYF
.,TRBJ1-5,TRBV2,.,TGTGCCAGCTGTCCTGTGTTAAATCAGCCCCAGCATTTT,CASCPVLNQPQHF
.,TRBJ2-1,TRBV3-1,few,TGTGCCAGCAGCCACCCGTCGGGTGGTGAGCAGTTCTTC,CASSHPSGGEQFF
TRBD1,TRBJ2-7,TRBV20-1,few,TGCAGTGCTAGGGGGACAGTCTCCTACGAGCAGTACTTC,CSARGTVSYEQYF
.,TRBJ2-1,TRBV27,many,TGTGCCAGCAGTTTACAGGGGCCCATATACAATGAGCAGTTCTTC,CASSLQGPIYNEQFF
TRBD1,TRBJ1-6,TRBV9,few,TGTGCCAGCAGCGAACAGGGGGCAGGTTCACCCCTCCACTTT,CASSEQGAGSPLHF
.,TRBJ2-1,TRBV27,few,TGTGCCAGCACTCCTACCGCCGGAGCCTACAATGAGCAGTTCTTC,CASTPTAGAYNEQFF
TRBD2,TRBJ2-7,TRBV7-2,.,TGTGCCAGCAGCTTAGATCTGCAGCGGGAGACTTACGAGCAGTACTTC,CASSLDLQRETYEQYF
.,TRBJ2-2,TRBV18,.,TGTGCCAGCTCACCAACAGTACTAAGTACCGGGGAGCTGTTTTTT,CASSPTVLSTGELFF
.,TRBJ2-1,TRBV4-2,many,TGTGCCAGCAGCCAAGATCCCCTATTGGCACTAGGGGGGGAGTTCTTC,CASSQDPLLALGGEFF
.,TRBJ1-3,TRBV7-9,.,TGTGCCAGCAGCTCTAAGAGTGGAAACACCATATATTTT,CASSSKSGNTIYF
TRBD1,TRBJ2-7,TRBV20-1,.,TGCAGTGCTAAGGGACAGCAAGACTACGAGCAGTACTTC,CSAKGQQDYEQYF
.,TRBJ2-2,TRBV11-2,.,TGTGCCAGCAGCGACCTTCTGGGGATCTGGACCGGGGAGCTGTTTTTT,CASSDLLGIWTGELFF
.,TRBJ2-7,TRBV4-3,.,TGCGCCAGCAGCCAAGATTTCAGCTACGAGCAGTACTTC,CASSQDFSYEQYF
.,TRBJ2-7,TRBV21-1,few,TGTGCCAGCAGCAATGGACAGGGCTGGCCGAACGAGCAGTACTTC,CASSNGQGWPNEQYF
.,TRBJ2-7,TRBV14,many,TGTGCCAGCAGCCCTAGTTTTGGTTACGAGCAGTACTTC,CASSPSFGYEQYF
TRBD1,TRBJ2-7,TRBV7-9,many,TGTGCCAGCAGGGACAGGGGGTCCTACGAGCAGTACTTC,CASRDRGSYEQYF